Listed below are T cell receptor beta chains from one sample, sequenced in a study of cytomegalovirus exposure and HLA in healthy donors. TCRdb keeps only in-frame clones here, not all; method: immunoSEQ multiplex PCR. The sample lists some 140,000 clones; 75% to 90% were seen once. The specimen sequenced was PBMCs. The source of these receptors is a woman in her 30s in good health and CMV-seropositive. CDR3s include the opening cysteine and the closing phenylalanine or tryptophan. A D gene is named only where the DNA matches it firmly. Size values are once, few and many counts, or a class for expanded clones, and some rows have none.

j_gene: TRBJ2-7
d_gene: TRBD1
abundance: NA
v_gene: TRBV30
CDR3aa: CAWSVVWDRGYEQYF
CDR3nt: TGTGCCTGGAGTGTGGTCTGGGACAGGGGCTACGAGCAGTACTTC

j_gene: TRBJ1-4
d_gene: TRBD1
abundance: few
v_gene: TRBV6-1
CDR3aa: CASSGGQGAIEKLFF
CDR3nt: TGTGCCAGCAGTGGGGGACAGGGGGCCATTGAAAAACTGTTTTTT

j_gene: TRBJ2-2
d_gene: NA
abundance: few
v_gene: TRBV28
CDR3aa: CASSLSQNTGELFF
CDR3nt: TGTGCCAGCAGTTTATCACAGAACACCGGGGAGCTGTTTTTT

j_gene: TRBJ2-5
d_gene: NA
abundance: once
v_gene: TRBV11-2
CDR3aa: CASSFGTPWGYQETQYF
CDR3nt: TGTGCCAGCAGCTTCGGGACACCCTGGGGGTACCAAGAGACCCAGTACTTC

j_gene: TRBJ1-2
d_gene: NA
abundance: NA
v_gene: TRBV5-1
CDR3aa: CASSGPRGGYTF
CDR3nt: TGCGCCAGCAGCGGGCCCCGGGGAGGCTACACCTTC

j_gene: TRBJ2-3
d_gene: NA
abundance: NA
v_gene: TRBV9
CDR3aa: CASSVEGGPTQYF
CDR3nt: TGTGCCAGCAGCGTAGAGGGGGGGCCTACGCAGTATTTT

j_gene: TRBJ1-2
d_gene: TRBD1
abundance: NA
v_gene: TRBV5-1
CDR3aa: CASSQEGQGNGYTF
CDR3nt: TGCGCCAGCAGCCAAGAGGGACAGGGAAATGGCTACACCTTC

j_gene: TRBJ1-3
d_gene: NA
abundance: NA
v_gene: TRBV2
CDR3aa: CASSEGGGYSGNTIYF
CDR3nt: TGTGCCAGCAGTGAAGGGGGGGGTTACTCTGGAAACACCATATATTTT

j_gene: TRBJ2-3
d_gene: TRBD2
abundance: NA
v_gene: TRBV4-1
CDR3aa: CASSHPSGGSTDTQYF
CDR3nt: TGCGCCAGCAGCCACCCTAGCGGGGGCAGCACAGATACGCAGTATTTT

j_gene: TRBJ2-3
d_gene: TRBD1
abundance: NA
v_gene: TRBV5-1
CDR3aa: CASSLGGQGTDTQYF
CDR3nt: TGCGCCAGCAGCTTGGGGGGACAGGGGACAGATACGCAGTATTTT

j_gene: TRBJ1-1
d_gene: NA
abundance: NA
v_gene: TRBV9
CDR3aa: CASNQWGDREAFF
CDR3nt: TGTGCCAGCAACCAATGGGGGGACCGTGAAGCTTTCTTT

j_gene: TRBJ1-2
d_gene: TRBD1
abundance: once
v_gene: TRBV6-1
CDR3aa: CASSITGDQWSYTF
CDR3nt: TGTGCCAGCAGTATTACAGGGGATCAGTGGAGCTACACCTTC

j_gene: TRBJ1-2
d_gene: NA
abundance: few
v_gene: TRBV9
CDR3aa: CASSALSHRDYGYTF
CDR3nt: TGTGCCAGCAGCGCCCTCTCCCACAGGGACTATGGCTACACCTTC

j_gene: TRBJ1-1
d_gene: NA
abundance: NA
v_gene: TRBV2
CDR3aa: CASSEEAVNTEAFF
CDR3nt: TGTGCCAGCAGTGAAGAGGCGGTTAACACTGAAGCTTTCTTT

j_gene: TRBJ1-1
d_gene: TRBD1
abundance: few
v_gene: TRBV5-1
CDR3aa: CASSLMGQGVNTEAFF
CDR3nt: TGCGCCAGCAGCCTGATGGGACAGGGGGTGAACACTGAAGCTTTCTTT

j_gene: TRBJ1-3
d_gene: NA
abundance: few
v_gene: TRBV5-1
CDR3aa: CASSIDSPGNTIYF
CDR3nt: TGCGCCAGCAGCATAGACAGTCCTGGAAACACCATATATTTT

j_gene: TRBJ2-6
d_gene: NA
abundance: once
v_gene: TRBV5-1
CDR3aa: CASSLAGPSRAPLSGANVLTF
CDR3nt: TGCGCCAGCAGCTTGGCTGGCCCCTCCAGGGCCCCCCTCTCTGGGGCCAACGTCCTGACTTTC

j_gene: TRBJ2-7
d_gene: NA
abundance: NA
v_gene: TRBV5-1
CDR3aa: CASSSGFGRVYEQYF
CDR3nt: TGCGCCAGCAGCTCGGGCTTCGGGAGAGTCTACGAGCAGTACTTC

j_gene: TRBJ1-1
d_gene: NA
abundance: NA
v_gene: TRBV6-6
CDR3aa: CASSYPLSEAFF
CDR3nt: TGTGCCAGCAGTTACCCCCTCAGTGAAGCTTTCTTT

j_gene: TRBJ2-7
d_gene: TRBD2
abundance: NA
v_gene: TRBV10-3
CDR3aa: CAISGLAGASIAYEQYF
CDR3nt: TGTGCCATCAGTGGACTAGCGGGGGCCTCTATCGCCTACGAGCAGTACTTC

j_gene: TRBJ1-1
d_gene: NA
abundance: NA
v_gene: TRBV6-6
CDR3aa: CATLLDPRTEAFF
CDR3nt: TGTGCCACACTTCTAGACCCGCGGACTGAAGCTTTCTTT

j_gene: TRBJ2-1
d_gene: TRBD2
abundance: NA
v_gene: TRBV27
CDR3aa: CASSLVPGLAGNEQFF
CDR3nt: TGTGCCAGCAGTTTAGTTCCGGGACTAGCGGGGAATGAGCAGTTCTTC

j_gene: TRBJ2-1
d_gene: NA
abundance: NA
v_gene: TRBV7-9
CDR3aa: CASSLTGSSYNEQFF
CDR3nt: TGTGCCAGCAGCTTAACAGGAAGCTCCTACAATGAGCAGTTCTTC

j_gene: TRBJ1-5
d_gene: TRBD1
abundance: once
v_gene: TRBV18
CDR3aa: CASSPRVGTDQPQHF
CDR3nt: TGTGCCAGCTCACCACGGGTTGGGACAGACCAGCCCCAGCATTTT

j_gene: TRBJ1-1
d_gene: TRBD1
abundance: NA
v_gene: TRBV7-6
CDR3aa: CASSSYGQGLTNTEAFF
CDR3nt: TGTGCCAGCAGCTCCTACGGACAGGGGTTGACGAACACTGAAGCTTTCTTT

j_gene: TRBJ1-4
d_gene: NA
abundance: NA
v_gene: TRBV2
CDR3aa: CASSEGREKLFF
CDR3nt: TGTGCCAGCAGTGAAGGTCGTGAAAAACTGTTTTTT

j_gene: TRBJ2-7
d_gene: TRBD1
abundance: NA
v_gene: TRBV5-1
CDR3aa: CASRSTGAERQYF
CDR3nt: TGCGCCAGCAGGTCGACAGGGGCAGAAAGGCAGTACTTC

j_gene: TRBJ2-1
d_gene: NA
abundance: NA
v_gene: TRBV7-3
CDR3aa: CASSLKATRTLNEQFF
CDR3nt: TGTGCCAGCAGCTTAAAAGCGACTAGAACCCTCAATGAGCAGTTCTTC

j_gene: TRBJ1-6
d_gene: NA
abundance: NA
v_gene: TRBV9
CDR3aa: CASSVDPGLGSPLHF
CDR3nt: TGTGCCAGCAGCGTAGATCCGGGTTTAGGTTCACCCCTCCACTTT

j_gene: TRBJ2-7
d_gene: TRBD2
abundance: NA
v_gene: TRBV18
CDR3aa: CASSPPGGLAVYEQYF
CDR3nt: TGTGCCAGCTCACCACCGGGGGGACTAGCGGTATACGAGCAGTACTTC

j_gene: TRBJ1-2
d_gene: NA
abundance: NA
v_gene: TRBV21-1
CDR3aa: CASSKGGTGANYGYTF
CDR3nt: TGTGCCAGCAGCAAAGGGGGGACAGGGGCTAACTATGGCTACACCTTC

j_gene: TRBJ1-4
d_gene: TRBD1
abundance: NA
v_gene: TRBV7-9
CDR3aa: CASSYRGPNEKLFF
CDR3nt: TGTGCCAGCAGTTACAGGGGTCCGAATGAAAAACTGTTTTTT

j_gene: TRBJ1-3
d_gene: TRBD1
abundance: NA
v_gene: TRBV28
CDR3aa: CAGSRQGRENTIYF
CDR3nt: TGTGCCGGCAGCAGACAGGGGAGGGAAAACACCATATATTTT

j_gene: TRBJ2-5
d_gene: NA
abundance: NA
v_gene: TRBV4-1
CDR3aa: CASSQMRLIGETQYF
CDR3nt: TGCGCCAGCAGCCAAATGCGGCTGATTGGGGAGACCCAGTACTTC

j_gene: TRBJ1-5
d_gene: NA
abundance: NA
v_gene: TRBV6-6
CDR3aa: CASTPDGGGGQPQHF
CDR3nt: TGTGCCAGCACCCCCGATGGGGGGGGAGGACAGCCCCAGCATTTT

j_gene: TRBJ2-1
d_gene: TRBD1
abundance: NA
v_gene: TRBV15
CDR3aa: CATSGQGAYNEQFF
CDR3nt: TGTGCCACCAGCGGACAGGGGGCCTACAATGAGCAGTTCTTC

j_gene: TRBJ2-7
d_gene: TRBD1
abundance: NA
v_gene: TRBV30
CDR3aa: CAWSDRPGQGSYEQYF
CDR3nt: TGTGCCTGGAGTGACCGACCGGGACAGGGGTCCTACGAGCAGTACTTC

j_gene: TRBJ1-2
d_gene: NA
abundance: NA
v_gene: TRBV28
CDR3aa: CASSAPGLEYYGYTF
CDR3nt: TGTGCCAGCAGTGCCCCGGGTTTGGAATACTATGGCTACACCTTC

j_gene: TRBJ2-1
d_gene: NA
abundance: NA
v_gene: TRBV5-1
CDR3aa: CASSLGQPSYNEQFF
CDR3nt: TGCGCCAGCAGCTTGGGACAGCCTTCCTACAATGAGCAGTTCTTC

j_gene: TRBJ2-7
d_gene: TRBD1
abundance: NA
v_gene: TRBV10-3
CDR3aa: CAIARQGLEQYF
CDR3nt: TGTGCCATCGCACGACAGGGTCTAGAGCAGTACTTC